This T cell receptor beta chain is drawn from a study of T cell repertoires in aging, cancer and after chemotherapy. Across the whole study: Donor ages fell into six groups from 30 or younger up to 70 or older. Study results and caveats: Across the chemotherapy interval, each cancer cohort showed higher median generation probability, suggesting thymic rebound.

CDR3 length equals 16 residues. Germline values: CDR1 LGHNA, CDR2 YNFKEQ. V gave up 0 bases and J gave up 3 bases; unmatched junction bases: 5. Multiplex touch-down PCR with TRB-A/B primers amplified rearranged V-D-J TRB sequences. TCRdb re-called the multiplex PCR reads with MiXCR, one entry per CDR3 protein. Of 550 to 650 distinct CDR3 sequences listed, around 50% are singletons. TCR beta rearrangements were amplified from peripheral blood genomic DNA. Relative to its sample, this clonotype is medium-sized. Its antigen is still unknown. This sequence originates from a human donor in good health. Sequencing used blood. The J gene is TRBJ2-1, the V gene TRBV4-2; the match to TRBD2 covers 7 bases. CDR3 coding DNA: TGTGCCAGCAGCCAAGAGCCTAGCGGTGGCTACAATGAGCAGTTCTTC. Amino acid sequence: CASSQEPSGGYNEQFF.